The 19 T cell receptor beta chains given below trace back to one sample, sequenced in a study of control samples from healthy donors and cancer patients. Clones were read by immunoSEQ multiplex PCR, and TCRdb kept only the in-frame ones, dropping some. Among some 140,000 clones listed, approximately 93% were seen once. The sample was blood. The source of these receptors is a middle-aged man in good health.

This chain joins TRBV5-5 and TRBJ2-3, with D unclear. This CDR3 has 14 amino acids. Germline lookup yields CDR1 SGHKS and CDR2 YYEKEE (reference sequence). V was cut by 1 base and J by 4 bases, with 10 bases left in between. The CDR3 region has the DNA TGTGCCAGCAGCTTGTTTACGGGTCCAGATACGCAGTATTTT. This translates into CASSLFTGPDTQYF.

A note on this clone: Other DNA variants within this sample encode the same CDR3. CDR3 DNA sequence: TGTGCCAGCAGTGAAGCGGGGGGCCTCAATCAGCCCCAGCATTTT. This encodes CASSEAGGLNQPQHF. The V call is TRBV6-1, the J call TRBJ1-5, with TRBD1 as a possible D gene (6 bases). The CDR3 runs to 15 residues. Germline V gene sequence: CDR1 MNHNS, CDR2 SASEGT. Trimming removed 0 bases at V and 3 bases at J, with 9 bases between.

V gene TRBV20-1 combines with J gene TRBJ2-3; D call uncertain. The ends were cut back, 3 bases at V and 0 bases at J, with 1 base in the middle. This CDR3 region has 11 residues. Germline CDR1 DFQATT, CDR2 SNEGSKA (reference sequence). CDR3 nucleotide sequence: TGCAGTGCTAGTAGCACAGATACGCAGTATTTT. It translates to CSASSTDTQYF.

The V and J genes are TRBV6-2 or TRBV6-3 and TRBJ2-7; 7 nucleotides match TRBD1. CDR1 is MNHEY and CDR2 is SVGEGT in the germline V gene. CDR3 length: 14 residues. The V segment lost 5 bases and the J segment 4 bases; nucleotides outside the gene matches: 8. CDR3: CASSPGTARYEQYF. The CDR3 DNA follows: TGTGCCAGCAGTCCAGGGACAGCTAGGTACGAGCAGTACTTC.

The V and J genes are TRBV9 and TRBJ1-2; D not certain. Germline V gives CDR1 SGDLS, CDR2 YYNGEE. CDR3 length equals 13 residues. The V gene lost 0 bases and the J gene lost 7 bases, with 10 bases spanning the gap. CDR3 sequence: CASSVDSGFGYTF. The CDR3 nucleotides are TGTGCCAGCAGCGTAGATTCAGGTTTTGGCTACACCTTC.

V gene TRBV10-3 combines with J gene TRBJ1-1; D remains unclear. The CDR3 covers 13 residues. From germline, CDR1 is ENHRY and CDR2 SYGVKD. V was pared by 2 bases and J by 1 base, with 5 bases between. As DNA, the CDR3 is TGTGCCATCAGTGAGAGGCAGAACACTGAAGCTTTCTTT. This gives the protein CAISERQNTEAFF.

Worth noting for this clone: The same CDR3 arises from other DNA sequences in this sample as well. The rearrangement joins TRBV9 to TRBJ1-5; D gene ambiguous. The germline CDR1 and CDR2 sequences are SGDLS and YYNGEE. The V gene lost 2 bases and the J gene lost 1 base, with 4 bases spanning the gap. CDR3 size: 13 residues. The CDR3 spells CASSVGSNQPQHF. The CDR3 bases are TGTGCCAGCAGCGTCGGCAGCAATCAGCCCCAGCATTTT.

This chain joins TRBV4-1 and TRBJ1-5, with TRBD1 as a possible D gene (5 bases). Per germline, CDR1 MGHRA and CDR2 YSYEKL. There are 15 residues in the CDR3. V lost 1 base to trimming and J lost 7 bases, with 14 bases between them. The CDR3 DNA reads TGCGCCAGCAGCCAAGGTGCAGGGTTGGGACAGCCCCAGCATTTT. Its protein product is CASSQGAGLGQPQHF.

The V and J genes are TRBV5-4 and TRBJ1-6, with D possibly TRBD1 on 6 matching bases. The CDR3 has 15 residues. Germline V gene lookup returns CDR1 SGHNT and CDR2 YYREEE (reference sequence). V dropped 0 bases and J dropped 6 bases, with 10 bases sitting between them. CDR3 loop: CASSLGTALNSPLHF. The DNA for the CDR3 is TGTGCCAGCAGCTTGGGGACAGCCCTTAATTCACCCCTCCACTTT. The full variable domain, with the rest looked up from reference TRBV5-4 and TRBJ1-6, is ETGVTQSPTHLIKTRGQQVTLRCSSQSGHNTVSWYQQALGQGPQFIFQYYREEENGRGNFPPRFSGLQFPNYSSELNVNALELDDSALYLCASSLGTALNSPLHFGNGTRLTVT.

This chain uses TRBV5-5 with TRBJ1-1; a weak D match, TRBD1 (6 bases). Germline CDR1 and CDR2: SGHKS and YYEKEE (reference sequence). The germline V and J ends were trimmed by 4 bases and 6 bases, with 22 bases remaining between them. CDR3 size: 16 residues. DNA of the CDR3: TGTGCCAGCAGCCATCTCAGGGGAGGGGAAAGATCTGAAGCTTTCTTT. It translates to CASSHLRGGERSEAFF.

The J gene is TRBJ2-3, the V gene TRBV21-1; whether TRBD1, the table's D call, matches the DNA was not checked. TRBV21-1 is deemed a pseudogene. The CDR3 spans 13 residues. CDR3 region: CASSKGTGSAQYF. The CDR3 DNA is TGTGCCAGCAGCAAAGGAACAGGCTCAGCGCAGTATTTT.

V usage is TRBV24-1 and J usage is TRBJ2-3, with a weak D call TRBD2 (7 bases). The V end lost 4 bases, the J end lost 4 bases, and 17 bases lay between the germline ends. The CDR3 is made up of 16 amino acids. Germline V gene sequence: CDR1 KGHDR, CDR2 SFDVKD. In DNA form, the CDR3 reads TGTGCCACCAGTGACAACAGGGAGGGACGAGCAGATACGCAGTATTTT. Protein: CATSDNREGRADTQYF.

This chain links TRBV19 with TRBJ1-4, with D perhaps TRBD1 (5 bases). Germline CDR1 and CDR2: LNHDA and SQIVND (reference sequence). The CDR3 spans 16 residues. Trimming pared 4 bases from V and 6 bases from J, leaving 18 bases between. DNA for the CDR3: TGTGCCAGTAGTAGGGGGGGAGGGACCGCCGATGAAAAACTGTTTTTT. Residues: CASSRGGGTADEKLFF.

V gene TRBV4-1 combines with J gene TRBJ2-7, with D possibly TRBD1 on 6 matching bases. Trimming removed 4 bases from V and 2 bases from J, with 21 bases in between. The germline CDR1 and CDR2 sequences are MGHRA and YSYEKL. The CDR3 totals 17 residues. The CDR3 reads CASSRTPGQGKTYEQYF. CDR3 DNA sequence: TGCGCCAGCAGCCGCACTCCGGGACAAGGAAAAACCTACGAGCAGTACTTC.

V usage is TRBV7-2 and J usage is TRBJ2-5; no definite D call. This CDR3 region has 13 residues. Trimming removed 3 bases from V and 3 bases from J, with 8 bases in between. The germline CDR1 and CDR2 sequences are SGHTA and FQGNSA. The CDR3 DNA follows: TGTGCCAGCAGCTTTCACAGAGAAGAGACCCAGTACTTC. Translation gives CASSFHREETQYF.

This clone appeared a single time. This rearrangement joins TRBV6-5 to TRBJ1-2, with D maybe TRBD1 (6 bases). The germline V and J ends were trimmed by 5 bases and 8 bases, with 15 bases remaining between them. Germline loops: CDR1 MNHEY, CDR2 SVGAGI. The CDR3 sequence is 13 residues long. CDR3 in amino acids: CASSPGGGWGYTF. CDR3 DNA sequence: TGTGCCAGCAGTCCGGGAGGGGGATGGGGCTACACCTTC.

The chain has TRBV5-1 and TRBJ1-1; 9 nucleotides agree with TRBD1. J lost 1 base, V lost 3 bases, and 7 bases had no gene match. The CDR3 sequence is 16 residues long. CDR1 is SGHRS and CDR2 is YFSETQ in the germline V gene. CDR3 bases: TGCGCCAGCAGCTCGCATGGACAGGGGCGGAACACTGAAGCTTTCTTT. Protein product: CASSSHGQGRNTEAFF.

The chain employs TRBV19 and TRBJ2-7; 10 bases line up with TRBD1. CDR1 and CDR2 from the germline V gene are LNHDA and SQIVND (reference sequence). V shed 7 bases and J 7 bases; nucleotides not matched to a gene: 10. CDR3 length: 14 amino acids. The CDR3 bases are TGTGCCAGTACCCCGGGACAGGGGTCTGGGGAGCAGTACTTC. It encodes CASTPGQGSGEQYF.

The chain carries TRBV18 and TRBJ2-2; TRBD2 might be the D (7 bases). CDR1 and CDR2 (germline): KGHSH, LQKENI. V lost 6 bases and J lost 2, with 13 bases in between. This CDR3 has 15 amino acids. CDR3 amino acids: CASSKGDYNTGELFF. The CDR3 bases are TGTGCCAGCTCGAAGGGGGACTATAACACCGGGGAGCTGTTTTTT.